This T cell receptor beta chain derives from a study of T cell repertoires in cytomegalovirus infection. Study-wide points: CMV-specific TCR beta clonotypes restricted by HLA-C were the ones dominating the ex vivo response. Adding up the frequency of public TCR beta families identified people who carried CMV plus the relevant HLA.

Germline assignment: CDR1 SGHAT and CDR2 FQNNGV. Trimming stripped 10 bases from V and 4 bases from J, with 14 bases between. This CDR3 region has 14 residues. TCRdb re-derived calls from the reads in MiXCR, one entry per CDR3 protein. The data contain 900,000 to 950,000 distinct CDR3 sequences, 31% of them singletons. In regard to this clonotype: Its antigen is still unknown.

The sample was cultured CD8+ T cells from PBMCs, taken from culture after CMV antigen stimulation. This chain connects TRBV11-2 to TRBJ2-6; perhaps TRBD1 as D (6 bases). This TCR was recovered from a human donor in good health (CMV status not recorded). Some clones in this sample may be carry-over from other donors' samples. This CDR3 reads CATTTGNGANVLTF. The DNA of the CDR3 is TGTGCCACGACAACAGGGAACGGGGCCAACGTCCTGACTTTC.